A single sample gave rise to the 14 T cell receptor beta chains below, sequenced in a study of blood T cell repertoires in COVID-19. Sequenced by immunoSEQ multiplex PCR; TCRdb stores in-frame clones only, minus some. This table has approximately 110,000 clones, roughly 72% appearing once. What was sequenced was peripheral blood. The source is a man at least 80 years old with acute or convalescent COVID-19.

This clone was seen a single time. The V call is TRBV6-5, the J call TRBJ1-5; 9 bases agree with TRBD1. V was clipped by 7 bases and J by 2 bases; unmatched bases: 3. The CDR3 is made up of 14 amino acids. The germline V gene encodes CDR1 MNHEY and CDR2 SVGAGI. The CDR3 is CASKTGGGNQPQHF. The CDR3 coding sequence is TGTGCCAGCAAAACAGGGGGCGGCAATCAGCCCCAGCATTTT.

The chain uses TRBV6-1 and TRBJ2-3, with TRBD1 identical over 9 bases. Unmatched junction bases numbered 8, after V lost 4 bases and J lost 3 bases. CDR1 and CDR2 from the germline V gene are MNHNS and SASEGT. The CDR3 has 16 residues. The CDR3 loop reads CASSGRGTGRTDTQYF. In nucleotides, the CDR3 is TGTGCCAGCAGTGGCCGGGGGACAGGGAGAACAGATACGCAGTATTTT.

This chain links TRBV7-8 with TRBJ1-1; no clear D. Germline V CDR1 and CDR2: SGHVS, FQNEAQ. With 0 bases removed from V and 1 base from J, the gap between germline ends came to 6 bases. The CDR3 is 14 amino acids. The CDR3 spells CASSLAGENTEAFF. The CDR3 bases are TGTGCCAGCAGCTTAGCCGGTGAGAACACTGAAGCTTTCTTT.

The genes are TRBV5-1 and TRBJ2-7, with D perhaps TRBD2 (5 bases). V shed 0 bases and J shed 7 bases, with 14 bases lying between them. This CDR3 is 14 amino acids long. CDR1 is SGHRS and CDR2 is YFSETQ in the germline V gene. This CDR3 is CASSLVGEPGEQYF. The CDR3 DNA reads TGCGCCAGCAGCTTGGTGGGTGAACCGGGGGAGCAGTACTTC. Variable domain in full (rest from reference TRBV5-1 and TRBJ2-7): KAGVTQTPRYLIKTRGQQVTLSCSPISGHRSVSWYQQTPGQGLQFLFEYFSETQRNKGNFPGRFSGRQFSNSRSEMNVSTLELGDSALYLCASSLVGEPGEQYFGPGTRLTVT.

The V gene is TRBV5-4, the J gene TRBJ2-7; D is possibly TRBD2 (5 bases). Germline loops: CDR1 SGHNT, CDR2 YYREEE (reference sequence). Trimming stripped 2 bases from V and 4 bases from J, with 7 bases between. The CDR3 length is 12 residues. The CDR3 DNA sequence: TGTGCCAGCAGCTTCGGGGAATACGAGCAGTACTTC. Translating it yields CASSFGEYEQYF. The complete variable domain, with remaining parts taken from reference TRBV5-4 and TRBJ2-7, reads ETGVTQSPTHLIKTRGQQVTLRCSSQSGHNTVSWYQQALGQGPQFIFQYYREEENGRGNFPPRFSGLQFPNYSSELNVNALELDDSALYLCASSFGEYEQYFGPGTRLTVT.

This clone was seen a handful of times. This chain connects TRBV6-1 to TRBJ1-2; possibly TRBD1 for D (5 bases). Trimming took 0 bases from V and 4 from J, leaving 9 bases between them. Germline CDR1 MNHNS, CDR2 SASEGT. The CDR3 has 14 residues. The CDR3 DNA follows: TGTGCCAGCAGTGAAGCCGGACAAATCTATGGCTACACCTTC. The encoded protein is CASSEAGQIYGYTF.

The chain uses TRBV6-5 and TRBJ2-1; TRBD2 matches 8 bases. The germline CDR1 and CDR2 sequences are MNHEY and SVGAGI. The CDR3 has 15 residues. J gave up 7 bases and V 8 bases, and 13 bases lay outside the gene matches. The chain's CDR3 is CASGIAGGIGNEQFF. The CDR3 region has the DNA TGTGCCAGCGGAATTGCGGGAGGAATAGGAAATGAGCAGTTCTTC.

This chain links TRBV6-5 with TRBJ2-3; tentative D call: TRBD2 (6 bases). The V gene lost 7 bases and the J gene lost 7 bases, with 18 bases spanning the gap. Germline V gene lookup returns CDR1 MNHEY and CDR2 SVGAGI. The CDR3 loop spans 14 amino acids. The CDR3 here is CASNNLRGPHTQYF. The CDR3 DNA reads TGTGCCAGCAATAACCTGCGGGGCCCCCATACGCAGTATTTT.

This chain connects TRBV25-1 to TRBJ2-3; 7 positions agree with TRBD2. With 10 bases clipped from V and 1 base from J, the junction kept 5 bases outside the gene matches. Germline V gene lookup returns CDR1 MGHDK and CDR2 SYGVNS. This CDR3 is 13 amino acids long. The chain's CDR3 is CATGLVGTDTQYF. The CDR3, as DNA: TGTGCCACCGGACTAGTCGGCACAGATACGCAGTATTTT.

The J gene is TRBJ2-2, the V gene TRBV28; 13 nucleotides align to TRBD2. Germline CDR1 reads MDHEN; CDR2 reads SYDVKM. V trimming: 6 bases; J trimming: 7 bases; junction bases outside the gene matches: 8. The CDR3 totals 16 residues. The CDR3 DNA sequence: TGTGCCAGCAGCCGACTAGCGGGAGGCCGTGTCGGGGAGCTGTTTTTT. It is translated as CASSRLAGGRVGELFF.

This clone was detected only a few times. The CDR3: CASSSMTGLLVGANVLTF. CDR3 coding DNA: TGTGCCAGCAGCTCAATGACAGGGCTCCTAGTGGGGGCCAACGTCCTGACTTTC. The chain recombines TRBV7-2 with TRBJ2-6, with 7 positions matching TRBD1. V gave up 4 bases and J gave up 4 bases; unmatched junction bases: 13. Germline values: CDR1 SGHTA, CDR2 FQGNSA. The CDR3 spans 18 residues.

The rearrangement uses TRBV7-2 and TRBJ2-7, with D possibly TRBD1 on 6 matching bases. Germline assignment: CDR1 SGHTA and CDR2 FQGNSA. The CDR3 totals 13 residues. The V end was cut by 5 bases, the J end by 4 bases, with 12 bases between. The chain's CDR3 is CASSKQGSYEQYF. In DNA form, the CDR3 reads TGTGCCAGCAGCAAACAGGGTTCGTACGAGCAGTACTTC.

V usage is TRBV18 and J usage is TRBJ2-7, with a weak D call TRBD2 (6 bases). The length of the CDR3 is 15 residues. V shed 3 bases and J shed 3 bases, with 15 bases lying between them. In germline, CDR1 is KGHSH, CDR2 LQKENI. This CDR3 is CASSPSRGGFYEQYF. DNA of the CDR3: TGTGCCAGCTCACCGAGTCGGGGAGGTTTCTACGAGCAGTACTTC.

This clone turned up a few times. The chain recombines TRBV27 with TRBJ2-1; TRBD2 matches at 12 bases. The germline CDR1 and CDR2 sequences are MNHEY and SMNVEV (reference sequence). Unmatched junction bases numbered 3, after V lost 3 bases and J lost 6 bases. There are 15 residues in the CDR3. The CDR3 loop reads CASSLTSGRSNEQFF. The CDR3 DNA is TGTGCCAGCAGTTTGACTAGCGGGAGATCCAATGAGCAGTTCTTC.